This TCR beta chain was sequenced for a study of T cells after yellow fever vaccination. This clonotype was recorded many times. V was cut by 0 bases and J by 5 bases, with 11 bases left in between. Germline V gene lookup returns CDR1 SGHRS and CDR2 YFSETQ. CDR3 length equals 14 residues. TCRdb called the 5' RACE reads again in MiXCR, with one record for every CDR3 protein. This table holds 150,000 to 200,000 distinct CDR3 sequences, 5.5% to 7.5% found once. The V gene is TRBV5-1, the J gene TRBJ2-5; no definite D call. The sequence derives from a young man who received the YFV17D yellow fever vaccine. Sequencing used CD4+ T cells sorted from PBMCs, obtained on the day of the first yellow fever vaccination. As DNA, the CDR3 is TGCGCCAGCAGCTTGGTGCTTAGTGGGGAGACCCAGTACTTC. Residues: CASSLVLSGETQYF.